The clone carrying this T cell receptor beta chain has only one observation. Its antigen remains unknown. Each TCR beta cDNA library carried unique molecular identifiers. A few hundred thousand cDNA molecules were obtained from 1 to 10 million T cells. TCRdb itself ran the PCR reads through MiXCR, one entry per CDR3 protein. The data show about 810,000 distinct CDR3 sequences, about 53% seen once. The sample belongs to a study of post-analysis software for immune sequencing data. Study-wide findings and caveats: Those with multiple sclerosis, the patient group, showed significantly lower normalized Chao1 diversity than controls. F measure clustering grouped samples strongly by preparation batch.

The sample consisted of blood. This TCR was sampled from a girl under 18 with multiple sclerosis.

CDR3 region: CSARLRGRIPDEQFF. Here the CDR3 DNA reads TGCAGTGCTAGATTAAGGGGCCGAATTCCCGATGAGCAGTTCTTC. The genes are TRBV20-1 and TRBJ2-1; TRBD1 might be the D (5 bases). CDR3 size: 15 residues. V dropped 2 bases and J dropped 8 bases, with 19 bases sitting between them. The germline CDR1 and CDR2 sequences are DFQATT and SNEGSKA (reference sequence).